These 27 T cell receptor beta chains were all obtained from the same sample, sequenced in a study of shared clonotypes between healthy human individuals. Measured with immunoSEQ multiplex PCR; TCRdb has only the in-frame clones, and not every one. In the table there are around 940,000 clones, approximately 80% of which are singletons. The sequenced material came from memory CD4+ T cells sorted from blood. Subset indicated: CD45RA-negative fraction. The receptors were sampled from a young man in good health.

The gene calls are TRBV12-5 and TRBJ2-7; 8 nucleotides match TRBD1. Germline loops: CDR1 LGHNT, CDR2 FRNRAP. This CDR3 has 14 residues. V lost 5 bases, J lost 3 bases, and 6 bases stayed unmatched. The CDR3 sequence is CASGTRTGNYEQYF. As DNA, the CDR3 is TGTGCTAGTGGTACTCGGACAGGGAACTACGAGCAGTACTTC. The full variable domain, with the rest looked up from reference TRBV12-5 and TRBJ2-7, is DARVTQTPRHKVTEMGQEVTMRCQPILGHNTVFWYRQTMMQGLELLAYFRNRAPLDDSGMPKDRFSAEMPDATLATLKIQPSEPRDSAVYFCASGTRTGNYEQYFGPGTRLTVT.

This chain joins TRBV19 and TRBJ1-4; possible D gene TRBD1, 5 bases. V lost 1 base to trimming and J lost 10 bases, with 10 bases between them. This CDR3 region has 13 residues. Germline V gives CDR1 LNHDA, CDR2 SQIVND (reference sequence). CDR3 DNA sequence: TGTGCCAGTAGTATAGGATGGGGCCGAAAACTGTTTTTT. This translates into CASSIGWGRKLFF. The complete variable domain, with remaining parts taken from reference TRBV19 and TRBJ1-4, reads DGGITQSPKYLFRKEGQNVTLSCEQNLNHDAMYWYRQDPGQGLRLIYYSQIVNDFQKGDIAEGYSVSREKKESFPLTVTSAQKNPTAFYLCASSIGWGRKLFFGSGTQLSVL.

V and J are TRBV5-4 and TRBJ1-1; D remains unclear. The germline CDR1 and CDR2 sequences are SGHNT and YYREEE (reference sequence). The CDR3 contains 13 residues. V was cut by 5 bases and J by 3 bases, with 11 bases left in between. CDR3 region: CASSSAADTEAFF. CDR3 coding DNA: TGTGCCAGCAGTTCAGCCGCGGACACTGAAGCTTTCTTT.

This clone was observed at least ten times. The chain has TRBV7-2 and TRBJ1-2; D is possibly TRBD1 (5 bases). The CDR3 totals 15 residues. The V end lost 1 base, the J end lost 4 bases, and 13 bases lay between the germline ends. Per the germline V gene, CDR1 is SGHTA and CDR2 is FQGNSA. The CDR3 DNA reads as TGTGCCAGCAGCTTAGTTAGCGGGCAGGGCTATGGCTACACCTTC. Translated: CASSLVSGQGYGYTF.

The rearrangement uses TRBV2 and TRBJ2-5; TRBD2 agrees at 11 bases. CDR3 length: 15 amino acids. Germline trimming cut 5 bases from V and 3 bases from J; bases unmatched to any gene: 5. Germline V gene data show CDR1 as SNHLY and CDR2 as FYNNEI. The CDR3 loop reads CASSLAGGREETQYF. DNA for the CDR3: TGTGCCAGCAGTTTAGCGGGGGGGCGAGAAGAGACCCAGTACTTC.

The J gene is TRBJ2-2, the V gene TRBV28; D is undetermined. Germline V CDR1 and CDR2: MDHEN, SYDVKM. V was shortened by 1 base and J by 4 bases, with 10 bases between the two germline ends. The CDR3 is 15 amino acids. CDR3 in amino acids: CASSLFRRSTGELFF. The CDR3 nucleotides are TGTGCCAGCAGTTTATTCCGCAGGTCCACCGGGGAGCTGTTTTTT.

The chain has TRBV11-2 and TRBJ1-4; D unclear. Trimming took off 5 bases at V and 5 bases at J, with 15 bases between the two ends. Looked up from germline, CDR1 is SGHAT and CDR2 is FQNNGV. This CDR3 spans 15 amino acids. This CDR3 reads CASSRTAGKNEKLFF. CDR3 coding DNA: TGTGCCAGCAGCCGAACCGCTGGGAAAAATGAAAAACTGTTTTTT.

The V and J genes are TRBV10-3 and TRBJ1-1, with a weak D call TRBD1 (6 bases). The germline V gene encodes CDR1 ENHRY and CDR2 SYGVKD. V shed 7 bases and J shed 0 bases, with 15 bases lying between them. This CDR3 has 15 residues. The CDR3 bases are TGTGCCATCAAGGAGGGAGGACAGTTGAACACTGAAGCTTTCTTT. It translates to CAIKEGGQLNTEAFF.

The genes are TRBV10-3 and TRBJ1-2; the D is unclear. V was pared by 4 bases and J by 2 bases, with 8 bases between. Germline assignment: CDR1 ENHRY and CDR2 SYGVKD. This CDR3 has 13 amino acids. Here the CDR3 reads CAISVNRNYGYTF. In DNA, the CDR3 is TGTGCCATCAGTGTTAACAGAAACTATGGCTACACCTTC.

The chain couples TRBV2 to TRBJ2-5; 12 nucleotides align to TRBD1. CDR1 SNHLY and CDR2 FYNNEI come from the germline V gene. Trimming took 4 bases from V and 5 from J; bases not matched to a gene: 5. The CDR3 has 15 amino acids. Here the CDR3 reads CASSAGTGGSETQYF. DNA of the CDR3: TGTGCCAGCAGTGCCGGGACAGGGGGCTCTGAGACCCAGTACTTC.

The chain is built from TRBV5-6 and TRBJ2-5; D may be TRBD1 (5 bases). The CDR3 runs to 14 residues. Germline V gene data show CDR1 as SGHDT and CDR2 as YYEEEE. V lost 0 bases and J lost 3, with 9 bases in between. For the CDR3, the DNA is TGTGCCAGCAGCTTGGGACAGATTGAAGAGACCCAGTACTTC. It codes for CASSLGQIEETQYF.

This sequence joins TRBV28 and TRBJ2-3; D unclear. The CDR3 is 17 residues long. The germline gives CDR1 MDHEN, CDR2 SYDVKM. The germline V and J ends were trimmed by 4 bases and 5 bases, with 22 bases remaining between them. The CDR3 loop is CASSYTIPGPYGDTQYF. For the CDR3, the DNA is TGTGCCAGCAGTTATACCATCCCGGGCCCCTATGGAGATACGCAGTATTTT.

V gene TRBV30 combines with J gene TRBJ2-1; D not resolved. The germline V gene encodes CDR1 GTSNPN and CDR2 SVGIG (reference sequence). V was clipped by 0 bases and J by 8 bases, with 5 bases between them. The CDR3 contains 11 residues. DNA of the CDR3: TGTGCCTGGAGTGTACAGTATGAGCAGTTCTTC. It translates to CAWSVQYEQFF.

The CDR3 protein is CASSNARGYEQYF. CDR3 coding DNA: TGTGCCAGCAGTAACGCTCGGGGTTACGAGCAGTACTTC. V gene TRBV6-1 combines with J gene TRBJ2-7, with D possibly TRBD2 on 5 matching bases. Between the trimmed V and J ends, which lost 5 bases and 4 bases, there was a span of 12 bases. The CDR3 runs 13 residues. Germline lookup yields CDR1 MNHNS and CDR2 SASEGT.

A note on this clone: Within the sample, other DNA sequences also encode this same CDR3. The V and J genes are TRBV5-1 and TRBJ2-7; D remains unclear. Germline loops: CDR1 SGHRS, CDR2 YFSETQ. Trimming removed 0 bases from V and 3 bases from J, with 7 bases in between. The CDR3 covers 13 residues. CDR3 sequence reads: CASSLGQNYEQYF. Written as DNA, the CDR3 is TGCGCCAGCAGCTTGGGACAAAACTACGAGCAGTACTTC. Looking up the rest from reference TRBV5-1 and TRBJ2-7 gives the full variable domain: KAGVTQTPRYLIKTRGQQVTLSCSPISGHRSVSWYQQTPGQGLQFLFEYFSETQRNKGNFPGRFSGRQFSNSRSEMNVSTLELGDSALYLCASSLGQNYEQYFGPGTRLTVT.

The V call is TRBV5-1, the J call TRBJ1-1; 9 positions agree with TRBD1. The CDR3 consists of 15 residues. V was pared by 2 bases and J by 1 base, with 3 bases of the junction left unmatched. Germline values: CDR1 SGHRS, CDR2 YFSETQ. CDR3 sequence reads: CASSFGTGTNTEAFF. The CDR3, as DNA: TGCGCCAGCAGCTTCGGGACAGGGACGAACACTGAAGCTTTCTTT.

This clone showed up just a few times. The V call is TRBV18, the J call TRBJ2-5, with D possibly matching TRBD2 (6 bases). Trimming removed 1 base from V and 5 bases from J, with 14 bases in between. The CDR3 sequence is 15 residues long. Germline CDR1 KGHSH, CDR2 LQKENI. The CDR3 DNA reads TGTGCCAGCTCACCACGCGGGACGTTAGGGGAGACCCAGTACTTC. Translation gives CASSPRGTLGETQYF.

V usage is TRBV10-3 and J usage is TRBJ2-2; TRBD1 aligns across 12 bases. The germline V gene has CDR1 ENHRY and CDR2 SYGVKD. The V gene end was trimmed by 10 bases and the J gene end by 6 bases; junction bases not matched to a gene: 12. The CDR3 runs 16 residues. CDR3 bases: TGTGCCACACAGATATCGGGACAGGGGGCTGCCGGGGAGCTGTTTTTT. Its protein is CATQISGQGAAGELFF.

This clone has only a few counts. J is TRBJ2-3 and V is TRBV2; TRBD2 might be the D (6 bases). Trimming left V 4 bases short and J 0 bases short, with 11 bases between. Germline V gives CDR1 SNHLY, CDR2 FYNNEI. This CDR3 region has 15 residues. CDR3 sequence: CASSGGAASTDTQYF. The CDR3 DNA reads as TGTGCCAGCAGTGGCGGGGCTGCTAGCACAGATACGCAGTATTTT.

The sample holds a few counts of this clone. The chain uses TRBV27 and TRBJ1-6, with D possibly being TRBD1 (6 bases). The CDR3 loop spans 18 amino acids. The germline V and J ends were trimmed by 4 bases and 3 bases, with 19 bases remaining between them. Germline V gives CDR1 MNHEY, CDR2 SMNVEV (reference sequence). The CDR3 region has the DNA TGTGCCAGCAGTTCTATGACGGCGGGGGCCGGCTATAATTCACCCCTCCACTTT. Amino acid sequence: CASSSMTAGAGYNSPLHF.

This clone appeared once. This chain connects TRBV18 to TRBJ2-7; D gene uncertain. CDR1 is KGHSH and CDR2 is LQKENI in the germline V gene. Trimming left V 0 bases short and J 5 bases short, with 5 bases between. The CDR3 has 12 amino acids. This CDR3 reads CASSPPSDEQYF. The CDR3 coding sequence is TGTGCCAGCTCACCACCGAGCGACGAGCAGTACTTC.

V and J are TRBV19 and TRBJ2-5; weak D call: TRBD2 (6 bases). Germline CDR1 is LNHDA and CDR2 is SQIVND (reference sequence). The CDR3 covers 14 residues. V lost 7 bases and J 5 bases, leaving 17 bases between the germline ends. The chain's CDR3 is CASNPGGTGETQYF. CDR3 sequence (DNA): TGTGCCAGTAACCCAGGAGGGACGGGGGAGACCCAGTACTTC.

The CDR3 sequence: CASSPPTGETQYF. The DNA for the CDR3 is TGTGCCAGCAGCCCCCCGACTGGGGAGACCCAGTACTTC. The J gene is TRBJ2-5, the V gene TRBV7-2, with no clear D. This CDR3 contains 13 residues. With 5 bases removed from V and 5 bases from J, the gap between germline ends came to 12 bases. Germline CDR1 and CDR2: SGHTA and FQGNSA.

The rearrangement links TRBV18 to TRBJ1-2; no clear D. The V gene's germline CDR1 is KGHSH and CDR2 LQKENI. V gave up 11 bases and J gave up 0 bases, with 16 bases separating them. The CDR3 is 14 residues long. CDR3 loop: CASWGAGANYGYTF. The CDR3, as DNA: TGTGCCTCCTGGGGTGCGGGCGCTAACTATGGCTACACCTTC.

The rearrangement uses TRBV2 and TRBJ2-7; D uncertain. V was clipped by 10 bases and J by 0 bases, with 10 bases between them. The CDR3 is 12 residues long. Germline V gene lookup returns CDR1 SNHLY and CDR2 FYNNEI. This CDR3 reads CAISESSYEQYF. In DNA form, the CDR3 reads TGTGCCATCAGCGAAAGCTCCTACGAGCAGTACTTC. Filled out from reference TRBV2 and TRBJ2-7, the complete variable domain reads EPEVTQTPSHQVTQMGQEVILRCVPISNHLYFYWYRQILGQKVEFLVSFYNNEISEKSEIFDDQFSVERPDGSNFTLKIRSTKLEDSAMYFCAISESSYEQYFGPGTRLTVT.

This chain uses TRBV18 with TRBJ2-5; D not resolved. This CDR3 comprises 14 residues. The germline V gene encodes CDR1 KGHSH and CDR2 LQKENI. With 2 bases removed from V and 2 bases from J, the gap between germline ends came to 9 bases. CDR3 sequence: CASSPGSLQETQYF. The CDR3 DNA follows: TGTGCCAGCTCACCAGGCTCACTGCAAGAGACCCAGTACTTC.

At least ten counts were recorded for this clone. This rearrangement joins TRBV19 to TRBJ2-7; 10 bases fit TRBD2. Trimming removed 5 bases from V and 2 bases from J; junction bases left unmatched: 12. The CDR3 sequence is 17 residues long. Germline loops: CDR1 LNHDA, CDR2 SQIVND (reference sequence). The CDR3 is CASSPWTSGNLPYEQYF. Here the CDR3 DNA reads TGTGCCAGTAGTCCCTGGACTAGCGGAAATCTACCCTACGAGCAGTACTTC.